The 9 T cell receptor beta chains listed next were all sequenced from one sample in a study of naive and memory T cell subsets. Ligated cDNA underwent four rounds of PCR with nested alpha and beta constant region primers and SP2. TCRdb itself ran the 5' RACE reads through MiXCR, one entry per CDR3 protein. The data show tens of thousands of distinct CDR3 sequences, approximately 6.6% seen once. The library had UMIs added by 3' ligation of an oligonucleotide to TCR cDNA. The source of these receptors is a male donor in good health.

Many counts were recorded for this clonotype. V is TRBV29-1 and J is TRBJ2-7; TRBD1 matches 10 bases. The V and J ends lost 7 bases and 2 bases, in that order; junction bases with no gene match: 5. Germline values: CDR1 SQVTM, CDR2 ANQGSEA. The CDR3 length is 13 residues. The CDR3 loop reads CSAGQGGAYEQYF. CDR3 nucleotide sequence: TGCAGCGCCGGACAGGGGGGAGCCTACGAGCAGTACTTC.

This clonotype was observed many times. The chain uses TRBV3-1 and TRBJ2-1, with D perhaps being TRBD1 or TRBD2 (5 bases each). This CDR3 is 17 amino acids long. Germline V CDR1 and CDR2: LGHDT, YNNKEL (reference sequence). The ends were cut back, 3 bases at V and 4 bases at J, with 19 bases in the middle. CDR3 nucleotide sequence: TGTGCCAGCAGCCAGGGGCTAGCCACAACGCTATACAATGAGCAGTTCTTC. It codes for CASSQGLATTLYNEQFF.

This clonotype was found many times. This chain uses TRBV19 with TRBJ2-7; no definite D call. Germline loops: CDR1 LNHDA, CDR2 SQIVND (reference sequence). The CDR3 has 13 residues. Trimming took off 1 base at V and 2 bases at J, with 6 bases between the two ends. Here the CDR3 DNA reads TGTGCCAGTAGTATAGCCCAGGCCTACGAGCAGTACTTC. Its translation: CASSIAQAYEQYF.

The chain uses TRBV9 and TRBJ2-3; the D is unclear. V lost 4 bases, J lost 2 bases, and 14 bases lay in between. The germline CDR1 and CDR2 sequences are SGDLS and YYNGEE. The CDR3 runs 15 residues. In nucleotides, the CDR3 is TGTGCCAGCAGCACCTCTGGACCGCACACAGATACGCAGTATTTT. This sequence encodes CASSTSGPHTDTQYF.

V and J are TRBV10-3 and TRBJ2-2; no definite D call. The germline V gene has CDR1 ENHRY and CDR2 SYGVKD. With 3 bases removed from V and 7 bases from J, the gap between germline ends came to 18 bases. The CDR3 is made up of 16 amino acids. Here the CDR3 reads CAISERDGRTGGELFF. As DNA, the CDR3 is TGTGCCATCAGTGAACGAGACGGCCGAACGGGCGGGGAGCTGTTTTTT.

This clonotype was observed many times. The V gene is TRBV11-2, the J gene TRBJ2-5, with 9 bases fitting TRBD1. The CDR3 is made up of 15 amino acids. The germline V gene has CDR1 SGHAT and CDR2 FQNNGV. V shed 1 base, J shed 7 bases, and the junction held 7 bases outside the gene matches. CDR3 loop: CASSLVRGQGGTQYF. The CDR3 coding sequence is TGTGCCAGCAGCTTAGTGCGGGGACAGGGAGGGACCCAGTACTTC.

V is TRBV6-1 and J is TRBJ1-4; TRBD1 matches at 9 bases. In germline, CDR1 is MNHNS, CDR2 SASEGT. After removal of 4 bases from V and 5 bases from J, the junction contained 2 bases not matched to a gene. This CDR3 comprises 14 residues. The CDR3 spells CASSGDRENEKLFF. The CDR3 bases are TGTGCCAGCAGTGGGGACAGGGAAAATGAAAAACTGTTTTTT.

In this sample, this clonotype turned up many times. As DNA, the CDR3 is TGTGCCAGCAGAACAGGGAGTACCGGGGAGCTGTTTTTT. Translating gives CASRTGSTGELFF. The rearrangement joins TRBV12-3 or TRBV12-4 to TRBJ2-2; D perhaps matches TRBD1 (6 bases). This CDR3 has 13 amino acids. Trimming took off 6 bases at V and 5 bases at J, with 10 bases between the two ends.

This clonotype has ten or more counts. The J gene is TRBJ2-4, the V gene TRBV6-5; the D gene is possibly TRBD2 (5 bases). V lost 2 bases and J 6 bases, leaving 11 bases between the germline ends. Germline CDR1 is MNHEY and CDR2 is SVGAGI. The CDR3 length is 14 residues. The CDR3 DNA is TGTGCCAGCAGTTACGGTCTCGCGGGAAACATTCAGTACTTC. Translating gives CASSYGLAGNIQYF.